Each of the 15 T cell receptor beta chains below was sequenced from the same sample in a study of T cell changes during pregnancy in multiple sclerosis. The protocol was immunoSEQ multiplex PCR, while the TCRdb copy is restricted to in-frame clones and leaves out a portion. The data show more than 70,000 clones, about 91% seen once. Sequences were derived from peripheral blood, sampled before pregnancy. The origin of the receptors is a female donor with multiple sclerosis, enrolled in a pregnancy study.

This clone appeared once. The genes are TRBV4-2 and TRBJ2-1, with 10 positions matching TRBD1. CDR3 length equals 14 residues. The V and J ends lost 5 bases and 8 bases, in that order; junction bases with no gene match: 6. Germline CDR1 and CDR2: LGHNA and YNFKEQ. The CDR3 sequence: CASSTRQGAYEQFF. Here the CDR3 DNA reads TGTGCCAGCAGCACGCGACAGGGGGCCTATGAGCAGTTCTTC.

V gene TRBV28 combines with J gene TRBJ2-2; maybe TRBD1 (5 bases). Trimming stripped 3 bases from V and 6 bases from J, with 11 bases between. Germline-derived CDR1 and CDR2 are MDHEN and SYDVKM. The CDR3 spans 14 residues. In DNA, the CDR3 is TGTGCCAGCAGTTTGGGGCAGTCCCCCGGGGAGCTGTTTTTT. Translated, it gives CASSLGQSPGELFF.

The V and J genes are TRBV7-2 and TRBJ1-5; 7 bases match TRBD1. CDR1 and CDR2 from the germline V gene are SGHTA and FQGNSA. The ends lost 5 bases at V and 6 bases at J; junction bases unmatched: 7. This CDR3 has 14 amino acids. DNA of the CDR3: TGTGCCAGCAGCGGGGACAGTTCGCGTCAGCCCCAGCATTTT. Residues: CASSGDSSRQPQHF.

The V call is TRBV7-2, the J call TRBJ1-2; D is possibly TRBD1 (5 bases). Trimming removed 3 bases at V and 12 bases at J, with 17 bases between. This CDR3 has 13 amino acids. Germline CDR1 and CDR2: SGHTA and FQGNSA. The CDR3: CASSLSAPQGNTF. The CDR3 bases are TGTGCCAGCAGCTTGAGTGCGCCTCAGGGTAACACCTTC.

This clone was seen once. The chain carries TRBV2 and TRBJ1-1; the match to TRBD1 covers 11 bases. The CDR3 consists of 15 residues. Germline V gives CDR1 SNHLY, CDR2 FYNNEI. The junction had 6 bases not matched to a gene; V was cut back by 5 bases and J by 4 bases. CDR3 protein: CASSPRTGGITEAFF. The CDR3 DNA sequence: TGTGCCAGCAGTCCTAGGACAGGGGGCATCACTGAAGCTTTCTTT.

The CDR3 sequence is CASSPNGANTDTQYF. CDR3 bases: TGTGCCAGCTCACCGAATGGAGCGAACACAGATACGCAGTATTTT. V is TRBV18 and J is TRBJ2-3, with D unresolved. Trimming took off 3 bases at V and 2 bases at J, with 12 bases between the two ends. The germline V gene has CDR1 KGHSH and CDR2 LQKENI. The length of the CDR3 is 15 residues.

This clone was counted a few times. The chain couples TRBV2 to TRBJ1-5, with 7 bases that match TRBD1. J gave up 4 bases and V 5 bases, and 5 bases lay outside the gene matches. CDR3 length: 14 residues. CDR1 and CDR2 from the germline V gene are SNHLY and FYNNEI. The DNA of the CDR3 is TGTGCCAGCAGTTTAGACAGGGTTAATCAGCCCCAGCATTTT. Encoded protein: CASSLDRVNQPQHF.

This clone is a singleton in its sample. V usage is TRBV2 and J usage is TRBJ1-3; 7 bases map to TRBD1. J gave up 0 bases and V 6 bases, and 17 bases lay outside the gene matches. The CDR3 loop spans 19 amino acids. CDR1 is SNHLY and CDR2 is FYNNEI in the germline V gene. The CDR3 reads CASRPVNPRGASSGNTIYF. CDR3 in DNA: TGTGCCAGCAGGCCGGTAAACCCCAGGGGGGCGAGCTCTGGAAACACCATATATTTT.

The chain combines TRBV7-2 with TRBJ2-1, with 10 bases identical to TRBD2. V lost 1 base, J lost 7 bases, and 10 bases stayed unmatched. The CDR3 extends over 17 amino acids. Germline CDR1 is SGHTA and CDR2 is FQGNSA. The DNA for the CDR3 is TGTGCCAGCAGCTTAGAGCGGCTAGCGGGAGCGGGTAATGAGCAGTTCTTC. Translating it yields CASSLERLAGAGNEQFF.

CDR3 residues: CASSLGDSDYNEQFF. The CDR3 nucleotides are TGTGCCAGCAGCTTGGGGGACTCCGACTACAATGAGCAGTTCTTC. The rearrangement links TRBV11-2 to TRBJ2-1; D perhaps matches TRBD2 (6 bases). With 3 bases removed from V and 3 bases from J, the gap between germline ends came to 12 bases. The CDR3 is 15 residues long. Germline-derived CDR1 and CDR2 are SGHAT and FQNNGV.

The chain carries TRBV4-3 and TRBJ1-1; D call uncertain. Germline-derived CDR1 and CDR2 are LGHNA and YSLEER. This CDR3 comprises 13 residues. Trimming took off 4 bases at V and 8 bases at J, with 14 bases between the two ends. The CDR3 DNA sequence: TGCGCCAGCAGCCTCCTCCCGGGATCAGAAGCTTTCTTT. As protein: CASSLLPGSEAFF.

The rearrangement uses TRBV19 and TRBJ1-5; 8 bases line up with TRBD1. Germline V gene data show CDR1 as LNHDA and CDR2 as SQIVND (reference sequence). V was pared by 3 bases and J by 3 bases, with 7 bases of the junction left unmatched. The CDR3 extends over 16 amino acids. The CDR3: CASSMRQGAFNQPQHF. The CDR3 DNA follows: TGTGCCAGTAGTATGAGGCAGGGGGCCTTCAATCAGCCCCAGCATTTT.

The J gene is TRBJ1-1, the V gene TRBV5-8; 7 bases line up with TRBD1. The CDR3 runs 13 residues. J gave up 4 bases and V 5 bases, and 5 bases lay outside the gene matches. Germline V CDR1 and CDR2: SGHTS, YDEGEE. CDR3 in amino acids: CASSEGGGTEAFF. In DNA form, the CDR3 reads TGTGCCAGCAGTGAAGGGGGCGGCACTGAAGCTTTCTTT.

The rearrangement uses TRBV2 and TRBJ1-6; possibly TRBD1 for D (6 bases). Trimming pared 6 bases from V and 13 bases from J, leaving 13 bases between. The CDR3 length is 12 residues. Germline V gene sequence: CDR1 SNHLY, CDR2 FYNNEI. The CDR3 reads CASRLGQRPLHF. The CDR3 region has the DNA TGTGCCAGCAGGCTCGGACAGCGGCCCCTCCACTTT.

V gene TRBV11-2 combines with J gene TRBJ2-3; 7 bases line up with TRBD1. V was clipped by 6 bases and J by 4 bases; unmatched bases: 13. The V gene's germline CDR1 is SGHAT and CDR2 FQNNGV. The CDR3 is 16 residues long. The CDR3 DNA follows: TGTGCCAGCAGTTCCGCTTTACAGGGGTTTGCAGATACGCAGTATTTT. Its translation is CASSSALQGFADTQYF. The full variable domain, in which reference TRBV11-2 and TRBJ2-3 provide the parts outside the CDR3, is EAGVAQSPRYKIIEKRQSVAFWCNPISGHATLYWYQQILGQGPKLLIQFQNNGVVDDSQLPKDRFSAERLKGVDSTLKIQPAKLEDSAVYLCASSSALQGFADTQYFGPGTRLTVL.